This TCR beta chain derives from a study of blood T cell repertoires in COVID-19. Turning to the study itself: Researchers got acute and convalescent COVID-19 samples from the United States, Italy and Spain. The analysed material was cDNA or gDNA that came from T cells, B-cell-depleted T cells, or PBMCs.

This CDR3 contains 13 residues. The junction had 8 bases not matched to a gene; V was cut back by 7 bases and J by 5 bases. Germline V CDR1 and CDR2: SQVTM, ANQGSEA. In the original analysis: For nucleated cells, counts were estimated from reference gene primer amplification. Sequenced by immunoSEQ multiplex PCR; TCRdb stores in-frame clones only, minus some. V, J and clone size are those of that table, while D and trimming were read from the DNA. The repertoire has about 200,000 clones, 90% to 95% of them found once; the top ten carry about 1.3%. The chain is built from TRBV29-1 and TRBJ1-5; 7 bases are a match to TRBD1. Material: peripheral blood. This receptor was obtained from a man aged 25 to 40 with acute or convalescent COVID-19. The CDR3: CSAKQGRDQPQHF. The CDR3 region has the DNA TGCAGCGCCAAACAGGGGAGAGATCAGCCCCAGCATTTT.